The next 3 T cell receptor beta chains were all read from a single sample in a study of blood T cell repertoires in COVID-19. Using immunoSEQ multiplex PCR, the repertoire was profiled, and TCRdb retains in-frame clones only, with some absent. This table holds roughly 140,000 clones, about 87% found once. The sample taken for sequencing was peripheral blood. Receptors originate from a human donor in a cohort sampled during active COVID-19.

In its sample, this clone was seen a few times. The sample has other DNA sequences that encode this CDR3 too. This rearrangement joins TRBV6-5 to TRBJ1-2, with TRBD1 matching over 8 bases. CDR3 length equals 14 residues. Germline V gene sequence: CDR1 MNHEY, CDR2 SVGAGI. Trimming cost V 6 bases and J 5 bases; bases outside gene matches: 8. The chain's CDR3 is CASRLGQGPYGYTF. CDR3 nucleotide sequence: TGTGCCAGCAGACTCGGACAGGGACCGTATGGCTACACCTTC.

This chain links TRBV11-3 with TRBJ2-5; 11 bases fit TRBD2. J was trimmed by 1 base and V by 4 bases; bases with no gene match: 2. The germline CDR1 and CDR2 sequences are SGHNT and YENEEA. The CDR3 is made up of 15 amino acids. CDR3 nucleotide sequence: TGTGCCAGCAGCTCCCTAGCGGGGGGCCAAGAGACCCAGTACTTC. Its protein product is CASSSLAGGQETQYF.

This chain uses TRBV5-1 with TRBJ2-7; D unclear. Germline lookup yields CDR1 SGHRS and CDR2 YFSETQ. Trimming stripped 3 bases from V and 2 bases from J, with 3 bases between. There are 11 residues in the CDR3. The CDR3 sequence is CASSSAYEQYF. CDR3 DNA sequence: TGCGCCAGCAGCTCCGCCTACGAGCAGTACTTC.